This passage covers 20 T cell receptor beta chains from one sample sequenced in a study of regulatory T cells in long-lasting Graves disease. The time point was: newly diagnosed GD, antithyroid drugs for less than 3 months. Isolated PBMC RNA provided the starting material for the TCR library. Library construction for TCR beta used iRepertoire HTBI primers and Arm-PCR of CDR3 regions. TCRdb ran MiXCR on the multiplex PCR reads and lists one entry per CDR3 protein. The profile covers some 220,000 distinct CDR3 sequences, with roughly 20% appearing a single time and roughly 12% taken by the ten largest. These same records also appear under a second study, on T cells in Graves' hyperthyroidism and ophthalmopathy.

The sequences come from peripheral blood mononuclear cells (PBMCs), collected at new diagnosis, from a patient treated with antithyroid drugs. Receptors were obtained from a woman aged 30 to 39 with Graves disease.

This clonotype was recorded at least ten times. The V call is TRBV30, the J call TRBJ1-4, with D possibly TRBD1 on 6 matching bases. Trimming removed 3 bases at V and 7 bases at J, with 18 bases between. CDR1 and CDR2 (germline): GTSNPN, SVGIG (reference sequence). This CDR3 spans 15 amino acids. The CDR3 sequence: CAWSPGRGRVEKLFF. DNA for the CDR3: TGTGCCTGGAGCCCCGGGCGGGGGCGCGTTGAAAAACTGTTTTTT.

This clonotype was counted many times. The V gene is TRBV7-9, the J gene TRBJ1-1, with no clear D. Germline V CDR1 and CDR2: SEHNR, FQNEAQ (reference sequence). The CDR3 has 15 amino acids. The V end lost 1 base, the J end lost 0 bases, and 9 bases lay between the germline ends. The CDR3 DNA sequence: TGTGCCAGCAGCTTAGAATACCCGGTGAACACTGAAGCTTTCTTT. It yields the protein CASSLEYPVNTEAFF.

This clonotype was detected many times. This rearrangement joins TRBV28 to TRBJ2-2; no firm D call. Trimming left V 5 bases short and J 6 bases short, with 10 bases between. This CDR3 is built from 13 residues. Germline CDR1 and CDR2: MDHEN and SYDVKM. The CDR3 protein is CASSPMPAGELFF. The CDR3 DNA is TGTGCCAGCAGTCCCATGCCGGCCGGGGAGCTGTTTTTT. The full variable domain, its missing parts supplied by reference TRBV28 and TRBJ2-2, is DVKVTQSSRYLVKRTGEKVFLECVQDMDHENMFWYRQDPGLGLRLIYFSYDVKMKEKGDIPEGYSVSREKKERFSLILESASTNQTSMYLCASSPMPAGELFFGEGSRLTVL.

This clonotype turned up a few times. The chain has TRBV9 and TRBJ1-4; D is perhaps TRBD1 (5 bases). Trimming shortened V by 0 bases and J by 4 bases, and 10 bases separated the two germline ends. This CDR3 is built from 15 residues. In germline, CDR1 is SGDLS, CDR2 YYNGEE. For the CDR3, the DNA is TGTGCCAGCAGCGTAGGGGCAGGGAATAATGAAAAACTGTTTTTT. It encodes CASSVGAGNNEKLFF.

This clonotype was recorded many times. V and J are TRBV10-3 and TRBJ2-1; D possibly uses TRBD1 or TRBD2 (5 bases each). Trimming took off 5 bases at V and 0 bases at J, with 8 bases between the two ends. Germline CDR1 and CDR2: ENHRY and SYGVKD. The CDR3 is 14 residues long. This CDR3 is CAISPGSSYNEQFF. The CDR3 coding sequence is TGTGCCATCAGTCCAGGGAGCTCCTACAATGAGCAGTTCTTC.

This clonotype was counted a few times. The J gene is TRBJ1-6, the V gene TRBV7-6; TRBD1 agrees at 10 bases. The CDR3 runs to 14 residues. Germline lookup yields CDR1 SGHVS and CDR2 FNYEAQ. Losses at the gene ends were 4 bases for V and 7 bases for J; bases not matched to a gene: 1. Here the CDR3 DNA reads TGTGCCAGCAGCTCGGACAGGGGGAATTCACCCCTCCACTTT. Protein: CASSSDRGNSPLHF.

Many counts were recorded for this clonotype. The chain is built from TRBV4-1 and TRBJ2-7, with TRBD2 matching over 11 bases. CDR3 length: 18 amino acids. The germline V gene has CDR1 MGHRA and CDR2 YSYEKL. The J segment lost 9 bases and the V segment lost 0 bases, leaving 16 bases of the junction unmatched. Written as DNA, the CDR3 is TGCGCCAGCAGCCAAGATGAGACTAGCGGGGCCCTTTTTACAGGGCAGTACTTC. As protein: CASSQDETSGALFTGQYF.

The V gene is TRBV13, the J gene TRBJ2-1; D remains ambiguous. This CDR3 is 14 amino acids long. Deletions cut 3 bases from V and 0 bases from J, with 6 bases between. The germline V gene has CDR1 PRHDT and CDR2 FYEKMQ (reference sequence). CDR3 nucleotide sequence: TGTGCCAGCAGCTTTGAGAGCTCCTACAATGAGCAGTTCTTC. It yields the protein CASSFESSYNEQFF.

This clonotype was counted at least ten times. The chain joins TRBV7-2 to TRBJ1-4; maybe TRBD1 (5 bases). CDR1 and CDR2 from the germline V gene are SGHTA and FQGNSA. V was clipped by 4 bases and J by 0 bases, with 18 bases between them. CDR3 length equals 18 residues. This chain's CDR3 is CASSWAGMGFATNEKLFF. Written as DNA, the CDR3 is TGTGCCAGCAGCTGGGCAGGGATGGGGTTTGCAACTAATGAAAAACTGTTTTTT.

This clonotype was seen repeatedly, ten times or more. This sequence joins TRBV2 and TRBJ1-4; the D gene is possibly TRBD1 (5 bases). Per the germline V gene, CDR1 is SNHLY and CDR2 is FYNNEI. The CDR3 runs to 15 residues. V was shortened by 8 bases and J by 3 bases, with 16 bases between the two germline ends. The CDR3 here is CASAKFVGANEKLFF. The DNA of the CDR3 is TGTGCCAGCGCCAAGTTCGTGGGGGCTAATGAAAAACTGTTTTTT.

There are many counts of this clonotype. The chain couples TRBV7-2 to TRBJ2-5, with 8 bases identical to TRBD2. CDR1 is SGHTA, CDR2 FQGNSA, per germline. V dropped 5 bases and J dropped 4; count of bases not matched to a gene: 9. The length of the CDR3 is 15 residues. CDR3 nucleotide sequence: TGTGCCAGCAGCCCTCGGATAGCGGGACTAGAGACCCAGTACTTC. Translating it yields CASSPRIAGLETQYF.

This clonotype came up a few times. CDR3 sequence (DNA): TGTGCCAGCAGCGTAGCCGGAACATACTCTGGAAACACCATATATTTT. Translation: CASSVAGTYSGNTIYF. V and J are TRBV9 and TRBJ1-3; no clear D. V dropped 0 bases and J dropped 0 bases, with 10 bases sitting between them. The CDR3 has 16 amino acids. Germline CDR1 is SGDLS and CDR2 is YYNGEE.

With regard to this clonotype: One base away lies a much larger clone, so this may be a sequencing read error. This chain uses TRBV12-3 or TRBV12-4 with TRBJ1-5; D is ambiguous. Trimming took off 4 bases at V and 6 bases at J, with 1 base between the two ends. The CDR3 extends over 10 amino acids. In DNA, the CDR3 is TGTGCCAGCAGTTCTCAGCCCCAGCATTTT. Protein product: CASSSQPQHF.

This clonotype was recorded many times. This rearrangement joins TRBV5-1 to TRBJ2-2; TRBD2 is a possible D gene (5 bases). This CDR3 is 13 amino acids long. Germline V gene lookup returns CDR1 SGHRS and CDR2 YFSETQ. The V and J ends lost 5 bases and 4 bases respectively, with 9 bases between them. The CDR3 sequence: CASRPTSTGELFF. The DNA for the CDR3 is TGCGCCAGCAGACCTACTAGCACCGGGGAGCTGTTTTTT. The full variable domain, in which reference TRBV5-1 and TRBJ2-2 provide the parts outside the CDR3, is KAGVTQTPRYLIKTRGQQVTLSCSPISGHRSVSWYQQTPGQGLQFLFEYFSETQRNKGNFPGRFSGRQFSNSRSEMNVSTLELGDSALYLCASRPTSTGELFFGEGSRLTVL.

This clonotype was counted many times. V usage is TRBV6-2 or TRBV6-3 and J usage is TRBJ2-7; 10 nucleotides match TRBD1. This CDR3 has 13 residues. J lost 5 bases, V lost 6 bases, and 4 bases had no gene match. In germline, CDR1 is MNHEY, CDR2 SVGEGT. This CDR3 reads CASRSTGGDEQYF. In DNA, the CDR3 is TGTGCCAGCAGGTCGACAGGGGGCGACGAGCAGTACTTC.

This chain links TRBV11-2 with TRBJ2-7; 10 bases align to TRBD2. V lost 5 bases to trimming and J lost 4 bases; unmatched junction nucleotides: 8. Germline-derived CDR1 and CDR2 are SGHAT and FQNNGV. There are 15 residues in the CDR3. CDR3 DNA sequence: TGTGCCAGCAGCGCCCATAGCGGGAGGACATACGAGCAGTACTTC. It is translated as CASSAHSGRTYEQYF.

This clonotype has ten or more counts. The rearrangement uses TRBV7-3 and TRBJ1-1, with 12 bases fitting TRBD1. Trimming removed 2 bases from V and 11 bases from J; junction bases left unmatched: 3. The CDR3 spans 13 residues. CDR1 is SGHTA and CDR2 is FQGTGA in the germline V gene. In nucleotides, the CDR3 is TGTGCCAGCAGCTTAGGGGGACAGGGGGCCGCTTTCTTT. This translates into CASSLGGQGAAFF.

Written as DNA, the CDR3 is TGTGCCAGCAGCTTTTCGGTCAAAAATGAAAAACTGTTTTTT. Translating gives CASSFSVKNEKLFF. The rearrangement joins TRBV7-2 to TRBJ1-4; D is uncertain. CDR1 SGHTA and CDR2 FQGNSA come from the germline V gene. CDR3 length equals 14 residues. Trimming cost V 3 bases and J 5 bases, with 10 bases left between them.

This clonotype occurred many times. This rearrangement joins TRBV6-1 to TRBJ1-5; no definite D call. Trimming pared 2 bases from V and 5 bases from J, leaving 16 bases between. CDR3 length: 16 residues. Germline CDR1 MNHNS, CDR2 SASEGT. CDR3 coding DNA: TGTGCCAGCAGTGAATTGTCCCCGATGGCATATCAGCCCCAGCATTTT. This sequence encodes CASSELSPMAYQPQHF.

Of note for this clonotype: This may be a read error, as it is one base from a much larger clone. The V and J genes are TRBV12-3 or TRBV12-4 and TRBJ2-5; TRBD2 aligns across 12 bases. V was clipped by 6 bases and J by 2 bases; unmatched bases: 10. The CDR3 sequence is 17 residues long. The CDR3 is CASSRTSGTRLQETQYF. The CDR3 bases are TGTGCCAGCAGCCGGACTAGCGGGACGAGATTACAAGAGACCCAGTACTTC.